The 23 T cell receptor beta chains below were found in one sample sequenced in a study of blood T cell repertoires in COVID-19. TCRdb's table, derived via immunoSEQ multiplex PCR, lists solely in-frame clones and lacks some. The data hold about 170,000 clones, with about 86% observed a single time. The specimen sequenced was peripheral blood. The receptor source for this set is a woman in her sixties with COVID-19, enrolled during active disease.

The sample holds one count of this clone. The chain is built from TRBV2 and TRBJ2-1; D is possibly TRBD1 (5 bases). Germline V gene lookup returns CDR1 SNHLY and CDR2 FYNNEI. V was trimmed by 7 bases and J by 6 bases, leaving 10 bases between them. This CDR3 contains 12 residues. The CDR3 reads CASNVRVNEQFF. The CDR3 nucleotides read TGTGCCAGCAACGTCAGGGTCAATGAGCAGTTCTTC. The full variable domain, with the rest looked up from reference TRBV2 and TRBJ2-1, is EPEVTQTPSHQVTQMGQEVILRCVPISNHLYFYWYRQILGQKVEFLVSFYNNEISEKSEIFDDQFSVERPDGSNFTLKIRSTKLEDSAMYFCASNVRVNEQFFGPGTRLTVL.

The chain joins TRBV28 to TRBJ1-6; D is uncertain. The CDR3 sequence is 13 residues long. Per germline, CDR1 MDHEN and CDR2 SYDVKM. The ends were cut back, 8 bases at V and 6 bases at J, with 11 bases in the middle. The CDR3 sequence: CASERVSNSPLHF. The CDR3 DNA sequence: TGTGCCAGCGAGAGGGTTTCTAATTCACCCCTCCACTTT.

V and J are TRBV5-1 and TRBJ2-7, with 11 bases aligning to TRBD1. This CDR3 comprises 13 residues. CDR1 and CDR2 from the germline V gene are SGHRS and YFSETQ. V was pared by 5 bases and J by 5 bases, with 3 bases of the junction left unmatched. The chain's CDR3 is CASRRTGGHEQYF. The CDR3 nucleotides are TGCGCCAGCAGGAGGACAGGGGGCCACGAGCAGTACTTC.

The V and J genes are TRBV27 and TRBJ2-2; D not resolved. Germline V CDR1 and CDR2: MNHEY, SMNVEV (reference sequence). CDR3 length: 15 residues. The ends were cut back, 5 bases at V and 4 bases at J, with 14 bases in the middle. In nucleotides, the CDR3 is TGTGCCAGCAGTGCGCCGGGTTTGGGCACCGGGGAGCTGTTTTTT. Translation: CASSAPGLGTGELFF.

This clone was detected only once. The V gene is TRBV21-1, the J gene TRBJ2-7; the listed D gene, TRBD1, was not tested against the DNA. TRBV21-1 is given as a pseudogene. The CDR3 spans 16 residues. The CDR3 coding sequence is TGTGCCAGCAGCGCACCACCGGGACAGGTTTTGTACGAGCAGTACTTC. Translating it yields CASSAPPGQVLYEQYF.

The V call is TRBV7-2, the J call TRBJ2-2, with 10 bases aligning to TRBD2. The V gene's germline CDR1 is SGHTA and CDR2 FQGNSA. V trimming: 7 bases; J trimming: 9 bases; junction bases outside the gene matches: 14. CDR3 length: 16 residues. In DNA form, the CDR3 reads TGTGCCAGCATCCTACAAGGGCTAGCGGGAGCCCGGGAGCTGTTTTTT. Translating gives CASILQGLAGARELFF.

The chain couples TRBV24-1 to TRBJ2-4; 10 nucleotides match TRBD1. The CDR3 is 15 amino acids. The ends lost 4 bases at V and 4 bases at J; junction bases unmatched: 3. Germline CDR1 and CDR2: KGHDR and SFDVKD. Written as DNA, the CDR3 is TGTGCCACCAGTGAATGGACAGGGGGGAAAAACATTCAGTACTTC. It is translated as CATSEWTGGKNIQYF.

The chain joins TRBV7-3 to TRBJ2-5, with D possibly matching TRBD1 (6 bases). V was pared by 2 bases and J by 0 bases, with 10 bases between. The CDR3 runs 15 residues. CDR1 is SGHTA, CDR2 FQGTGA, per germline. CDR3 residues: CASSLWAGDQETQYF. The CDR3 coding sequence is TGTGCCAGCAGCTTATGGGCAGGGGACCAAGAGACCCAGTACTTC.

This clone is a singleton in its sample. The CDR3 protein is CASSAGQFPGSYNEQFF. CDR3 DNA: TGCGCCAGCAGCGCGGGACAGTTCCCAGGATCCTACAATGAGCAGTTCTTC. V is TRBV5-1 and J is TRBJ2-1; a possible D gene is TRBD1 (7 bases). The CDR3 extends over 17 amino acids. Germline assignment: CDR1 SGHRS and CDR2 YFSETQ. Trimming removed 4 bases from V and 1 base from J, with 18 bases in between.

This clone was seen a few times. This chain connects TRBV24-1 to TRBJ1-5; 7 bases map to TRBD1. The CDR3 contains 15 residues. Unmatched junction bases numbered 8, after V lost 3 bases and J lost 7 bases. Germline V CDR1 and CDR2: KGHDR, SFDVKD. Here the CDR3 reads CATSDARDRDQPQHF. In DNA, the CDR3 is TGTGCCACCAGTGATGCCCGTGACAGGGACCAGCCCCAGCATTTT.

The V and J genes are TRBV19 and TRBJ1-1, with D possibly being TRBD1 (6 bases). The CDR3 has 14 residues. V gave up 0 bases and J gave up 5 bases, with 10 bases separating them. Germline lookup yields CDR1 LNHDA and CDR2 SQIVND (reference sequence). The CDR3 DNA follows: TGTGCCAGTAGTATAGAGGGGGCAGGGACTGAAGCTTTCTTT. Translation gives CASSIEGAGTEAFF.

The rearrangement uses TRBV6-5 and TRBJ1-1; 10 nucleotides align to TRBD1. The CDR3 runs to 14 residues. V shed 2 bases and J 7 bases; nucleotides not matched to a gene: 4. Per the germline V gene, CDR1 is MNHEY and CDR2 is SVGAGI. The CDR3 protein is CASSYLGTGVEAFF. As DNA, the CDR3 is TGTGCCAGCAGTTACCTCGGGACAGGGGTTGAAGCTTTCTTT.

This clone was seen a single time. The rearrangement links TRBV5-6 to TRBJ1-4, with D tentatively TRBD1 (6 bases). The V end was cut by 3 bases, the J end by 7 bases, with 10 bases between. CDR3 size: 13 residues. Germline V gives CDR1 SGHDT, CDR2 YYEEEE. CDR3 in amino acids: CASSSRGFEKLFF. The CDR3 region has the DNA TGTGCCAGCAGCTCGAGGGGGTTTGAAAAACTGTTTTTT.

The V gene is TRBV7-2, the J gene TRBJ2-5, with 10 bases identical to TRBD2. Germline V CDR1 and CDR2: SGHTA, FQGNSA. CDR3 length: 16 amino acids. The ends lost 3 bases at V and 5 bases at J; junction bases unmatched: 9. In DNA form, the CDR3 reads TGTGCCAGCAGCTTGATCGCTAGCGGGAGAGGCGAGACCCAGTACTTC. Translation gives CASSLIASGRGETQYF.

The gene calls are TRBV11-3 and TRBJ2-7; 7 bases align to TRBD2. Per the germline V gene, CDR1 is SGHNT and CDR2 is YENEEA. The V segment lost 5 bases and the J segment 2 bases; nucleotides outside the gene matches: 6. The CDR3 has 14 amino acids. CDR3 sequence reads: CASSRTGTTYEQYF. CDR3 coding DNA: TGTGCCAGCAGCAGGACCGGGACTACCTACGAGCAGTACTTC.

The chain has TRBV6-5 and TRBJ1-1; TRBD1 matches 7 bases. The V gene end was trimmed by 2 bases and the J gene end by 1 base; junction bases not matched to a gene: 4. In germline, CDR1 is MNHEY, CDR2 SVGAGI. CDR3 length equals 15 residues. The CDR3 DNA is TGTGCCAGCAGTTACGGTACAGGGGCGAACACTGAAGCTTTCTTT. This gives the protein CASSYGTGANTEAFF.

This sequence joins TRBV21-1 and TRBJ2-1; the table's D gene call, TRBD2, was not cross checked with the DNA. TRBV21-1 constitutes a pseudogene. This CDR3 is 15 amino acids long. CDR3 residues: CASLERADSYNEQFF. The CDR3 DNA reads TGTGCCAGCTTGGAGAGGGCCGACTCCTACAATGAGCAGTTCTTC.

The CDR3 coding sequence is TGTGCCTGGAGTATCCCTTCCAGGGGGCTTAGGTATGGCTACACCTTC. This codes for CAWSIPSRGLRYGYTF. The chain has TRBV30 and TRBJ1-2; 8 bases match TRBD1. The J segment lost 5 bases and the V segment lost 2 bases, leaving 13 bases of the junction unmatched. This CDR3 contains 16 residues. In germline, CDR1 is GTSNPN, CDR2 SVGIG (reference sequence).

The V gene is TRBV7-2, the J gene TRBJ1-1; 9 bases are shared with TRBD1. Losses at the gene ends were 5 bases for V and 8 bases for J; bases not matched to a gene: 6. Germline assignment: CDR1 SGHTA and CDR2 FQGNSA. The CDR3 runs 13 residues. In DNA, the CDR3 is TGTGCCAGCAGCCGCACAGGGGGCGCCGAAGCTTTCTTT. Its translation: CASSRTGGAEAFF.

The chain has TRBV29-1 and TRBJ2-7, with TRBD1 matching 9 bases. Germline CDR1 and CDR2: SQVTM and ANQGSEA. This CDR3 region has 13 residues. Germline trimming cut 5 bases from V and 5 bases from J; bases unmatched to any gene: 7. CDR3 region: CSVPGQGVHEQYF. As DNA, the CDR3 is TGCAGCGTTCCGGGACAGGGAGTCCACGAGCAGTACTTC.

This chain uses TRBV27 with TRBJ2-7; no clear D gene. The CDR3 is 13 amino acids. Trimming took 3 bases from V and 2 from J, leaving 8 bases between them. Germline CDR1 is MNHEY and CDR2 is SMNVEV (reference sequence). This CDR3 is CASSFNPTYEQYF. Here the CDR3 DNA reads TGTGCCAGCAGTTTCAATCCCACCTACGAGCAGTACTTC.

The chain links TRBV18 to TRBJ2-7; D perhaps matches TRBD2 (5 bases). The germline V and J ends were trimmed by 1 base and 0 bases, with 7 bases remaining between them. Germline V gene data show CDR1 as KGHSH and CDR2 as LQKENI. The CDR3 is made up of 14 amino acids. Here the CDR3 reads CASSPQRSSYEQYF. The CDR3 DNA reads TGTGCCAGCTCACCACAGCGGAGCTCCTACGAGCAGTACTTC.

V is TRBV10-1 and J is TRBJ2-5; D gene ambiguous. With 3 bases removed from V and 2 bases from J, the gap between germline ends came to 10 bases. Per the germline V gene, CDR1 is WNHNN and CDR2 is SYGVQD (reference sequence). CDR3 length equals 14 residues. The CDR3 DNA reads as TGCGCCAGCAGTGAACTCCCAACTCAAGAGACCCAGTACTTC. As protein: CASSELPTQETQYF.